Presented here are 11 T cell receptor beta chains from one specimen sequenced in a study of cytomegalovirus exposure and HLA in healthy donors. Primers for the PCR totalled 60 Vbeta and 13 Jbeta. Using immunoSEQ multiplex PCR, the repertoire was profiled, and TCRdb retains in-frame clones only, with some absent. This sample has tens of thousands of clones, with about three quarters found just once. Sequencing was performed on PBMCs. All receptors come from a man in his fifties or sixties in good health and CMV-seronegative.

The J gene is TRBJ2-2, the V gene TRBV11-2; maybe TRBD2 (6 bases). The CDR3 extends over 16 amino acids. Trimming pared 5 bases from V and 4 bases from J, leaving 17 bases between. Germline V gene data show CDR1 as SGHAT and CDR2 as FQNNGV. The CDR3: CASSTSSSGRTGELFF. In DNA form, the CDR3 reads TGTGCCAGCAGCACTAGCTCCTCGGGCCGCACCGGGGAGCTGTTTTTT.

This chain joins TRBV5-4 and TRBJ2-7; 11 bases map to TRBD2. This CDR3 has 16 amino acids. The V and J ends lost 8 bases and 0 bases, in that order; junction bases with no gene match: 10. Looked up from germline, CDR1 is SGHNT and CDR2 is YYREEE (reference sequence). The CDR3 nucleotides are TGTGCCAGTAGGACTGGGGGGACTAGCGGCTCCTACGAGCAGTACTTC. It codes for CASRTGGTSGSYEQYF. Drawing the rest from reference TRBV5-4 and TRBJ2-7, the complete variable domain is ETGVTQSPTHLIKTRGQQVTLRCSSQSGHNTVSWYQQALGQGPQFIFQYYREEENGRGNFPPRFSGLQFPNYSSELNVNALELDDSALYLCASRTGGTSGSYEQYFGPGTRLTVT.

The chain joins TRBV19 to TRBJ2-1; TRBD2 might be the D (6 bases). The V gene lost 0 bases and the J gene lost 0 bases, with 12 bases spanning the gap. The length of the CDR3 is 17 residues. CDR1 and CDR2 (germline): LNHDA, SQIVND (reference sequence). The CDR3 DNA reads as TGTGCCAGTAGTATAGATAGCGGATGGAGCTCCTACAATGAGCAGTTCTTC. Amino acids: CASSIDSGWSSYNEQFF.

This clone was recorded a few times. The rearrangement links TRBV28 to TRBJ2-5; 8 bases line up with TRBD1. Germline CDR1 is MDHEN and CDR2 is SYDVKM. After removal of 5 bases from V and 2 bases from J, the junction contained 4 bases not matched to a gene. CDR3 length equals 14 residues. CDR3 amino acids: CASSGGQAQETQYF. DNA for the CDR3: TGTGCCAGCAGTGGGGGACAGGCGCAAGAGACCCAGTACTTC.

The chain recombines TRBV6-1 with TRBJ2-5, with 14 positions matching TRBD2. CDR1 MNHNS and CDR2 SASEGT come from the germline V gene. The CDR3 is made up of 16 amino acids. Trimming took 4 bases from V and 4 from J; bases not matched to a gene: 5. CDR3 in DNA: TGTGCCAGCAGTGGGAGACTAGCGGGGGGGGGAGAGACCCAGTACTTC. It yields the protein CASSGRLAGGGETQYF.

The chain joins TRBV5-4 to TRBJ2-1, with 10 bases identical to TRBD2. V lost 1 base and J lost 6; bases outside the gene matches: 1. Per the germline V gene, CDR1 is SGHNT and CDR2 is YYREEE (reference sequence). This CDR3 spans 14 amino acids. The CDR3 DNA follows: TGTGCCAGCAGCTTGTCTAGCGGGGGCAATGAGCAGTTCTTC. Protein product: CASSLSSGGNEQFF.

CDR3 sequence reads: CASSYGQGGRSGNTIYF. In DNA form, the CDR3 reads TGTGCCAGCAGCTACGGACAGGGGGGACGCTCTGGAAACACCATATATTTT. The chain uses TRBV11-2 and TRBJ1-3; 10 bases map to TRBD1. CDR1 and CDR2 from the germline V gene are SGHAT and FQNNGV. V shed 4 bases and J 0 bases; nucleotides not matched to a gene: 6. The length of the CDR3 is 17 residues.

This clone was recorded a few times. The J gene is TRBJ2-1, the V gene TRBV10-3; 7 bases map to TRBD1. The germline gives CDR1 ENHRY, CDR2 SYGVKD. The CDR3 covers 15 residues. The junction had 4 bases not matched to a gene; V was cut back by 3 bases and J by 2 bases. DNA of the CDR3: TGTGCCATCAGTGACAAGACAGGGACCTACAATGAGCAGTTCTTC. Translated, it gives CAISDKTGTYNEQFF.

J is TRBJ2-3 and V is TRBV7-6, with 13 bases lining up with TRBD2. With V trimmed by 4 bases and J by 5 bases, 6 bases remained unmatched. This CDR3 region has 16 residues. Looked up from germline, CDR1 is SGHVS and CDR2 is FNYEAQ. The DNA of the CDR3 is TGTGCCAGCAGCTCTAGGACTAGCGGGAGTCGAGATACGCAGTATTTT. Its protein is CASSSRTSGSRDTQYF.

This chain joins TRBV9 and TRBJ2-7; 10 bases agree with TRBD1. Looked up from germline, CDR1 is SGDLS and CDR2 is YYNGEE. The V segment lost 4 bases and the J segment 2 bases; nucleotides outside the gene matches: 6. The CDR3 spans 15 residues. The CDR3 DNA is TGTGCCAGCAGCTCCCACGGACAGGGGGCCTACGAGCAGTACTTC. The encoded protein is CASSSHGQGAYEQYF.

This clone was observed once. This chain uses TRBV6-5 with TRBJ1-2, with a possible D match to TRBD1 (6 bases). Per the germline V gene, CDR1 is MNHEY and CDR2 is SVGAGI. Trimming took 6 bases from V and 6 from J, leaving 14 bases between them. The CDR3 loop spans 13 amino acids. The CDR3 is CASRQGSLHGYTF. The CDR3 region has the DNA TGTGCCAGCAGACAGGGCTCTCTTCATGGCTACACCTTC.